The rows below give T cell receptor beta chains drawn from one sample of a study of T-cell memory formation after mild COVID-19. TCRdb analysed the 5' RACE reads with MiXCR anew, one entry per CDR3 protein. This table holds approximately 350,000 distinct CDR3 sequences, approximately 13% found once. The sequenced sample consisted of PBMCs or a T cell subset sorted from them (not recorded which). These TCRs come from a man between 18 and 29 years old who had mild COVID-19 (a few samples of this study predate the infection). Cell type and time point are not known. Both conserved end residues are part of each CDR3. The order of the fields is CDR3 DNA, CDR3 protein, D gene, J gene, V gene, CDR3 length, clone size. D genes are given only for firm matches. Not every row has a clone size; where given, it reads once, few, many or a size class.

TGTGCCAGCAGCCAGGACACTCGGACTAGCGTATTATACGAGCAGTACTTC | CASSQDTRTSVLYEQYF | TRBD2 | TRBJ2-7 | TRBV4-2 | 17 | .
TGTGCCAGCAGTGCGTCGACAGGGCCGCGGGAGACCCAGTACTTC | CASSASTGPRETQYF | TRBD1 | TRBJ2-5 | TRBV6-2/TRBV6-3 | 15 | few
TGCGCCAGCAGTCCTACGGGGCCAACTAATGAAAAACTGTTTTTT | CASSPTGPTNEKLFF | . | TRBJ1-4 | TRBV5-1 | 15 | few
TGCGCCAGCAGCTTGGTGTCAGGGCGTTCGAACACTGAAGCTTTCTTT | CASSLVSGRSNTEAFF | . | TRBJ1-1 | TRBV5-1 | 16 | .
TGCGCCAGCAGCCAAGTCACAGGGGGCTCCTACGAGCAGTACTTC | CASSQVTGGSYEQYF | TRBD1 | TRBJ2-7 | TRBV4-1 | 15 | few
TGCAGCGTTGTCCTAGCGGGGGGGCCGTACACCGGGGAGCTGTTTTTT | CSVVLAGGPYTGELFF | TRBD2 | TRBJ2-2 | TRBV29-1 | 16 | many
TGTGCCAGCGCAACGGGACAGGGGCCTTCACCCCTCCACTTT | CASATGQGPSPLHF | TRBD1 | TRBJ1-6 | TRBV2 | 14 | few
TGTGCCAGCAGCCACCTGGGGCCGGGCTATGAGCAGTTCTTC | CASSHLGPGYEQFF | . | TRBJ2-1 | TRBV7-6 | 14 | few
TGTGCCAGCAGCTTAGCCCAACTAGCGGGAGGAAGCACAGATACGCAGTATTTT | CASSLAQLAGGSTDTQYF | TRBD2 | TRBJ2-3 | TRBV7-2 | 18 | .
TGTGCCAGCAGCTTAGTAGCGGGGGGTTTGAAACCCTACGAGCAGTACTTC | CASSLVAGGLKPYEQYF | TRBD2 | TRBJ2-7 | TRBV7-2 | 17 | many
TGTGCCACCAGCAGAGTAGTCCGGGGGACCGAGCAGTACTTC | CATSRVVRGTEQYF | . | TRBJ2-7 | TRBV15 | 14 | .
TGCAGTGCTAGAGCTGATCGAGCGGCGGGGGAGACCCAGTACTTC | CSARADRAAGETQYF | . | TRBJ2-5 | TRBV20-1 | 15 | .
TGCAGCGTCCGGGACAGGGGTGGTAACTATGGCTACACCTTC | CSVRDRGGNYGYTF | TRBD1 | TRBJ1-2 | TRBV29-1 | 14 | .
TGCGCCAGCCAGCCCCCTAGAAACAATGAGCAGTTCTTC | CASQPPRNNEQFF | . | TRBJ2-1 | TRBV5-1 | 13 | .
TGTGCCAGCAGTGACTCCTATGGCGGCTACACCTTC | CASSDSYGGYTF | . | TRBJ1-2 | TRBV27 | 12 | few
TGTGCCAGCAGCACCACTCCCCTGAACACTGAAGCTTTCTTT | CASSTTPLNTEAFF | . | TRBJ1-1 | TRBV11-2 | 14 | .
TGTGCCAGTAGTACGGACGGGACAGGGGCTGAGGAGCAGTACTTC | CASSTDGTGAEEQYF | TRBD1 | TRBJ2-7 | TRBV19 | 15 | .
TGTGCCAGCAGTGACGGGCAGGACAATCAGCCCCAGCATTTT | CASSDGQDNQPQHF | . | TRBJ1-5 | TRBV2 | 14 | .
TGCGCCAGACTGGTAGAGGGGGCTACCTACAATGAGCAGTTCTTC | CARLVEGATYNEQFF | TRBD1 | TRBJ2-1 | TRBV4-1 | 15 | few
TGCAGTGCTACCCTACCCGTGGGGGGCAACTATGGCTACACCTTC | CSATLPVGGNYGYTF | . | TRBJ1-2 | TRBV20-1 | 15 | few
TGTGCCAGCAGTTACCGGGGGCAAGAGACCCAGTACTTC | CASSYRGQETQYF | . | TRBJ2-5 | TRBV6-2/TRBV6-3 | 13 | many
TGTGCCAGCTCACCCTTCGGGACAGGGTCCTATGGCTACACCTTC | CASSPFGTGSYGYTF | TRBD1 | TRBJ1-2 | TRBV18 | 15 | .
TGCGCCAGCACCCCGAGCCCAGGGTCTAATTCACCTCTCCACTTT | CASTPSPGSNSPLHF | . | TRBJ1-6 | TRBV4-1 | 15 | .
TGTGCCAGCAGGGATCCCCGGGGGGCCTCTGAAAAACTGTTTTTT | CASRDPRGASEKLFF | . | TRBJ1-4 | TRBV2 | 15 | .
TGCGCCAGCAGCCCCCAGGGGCGGGGGGGCGAAGAGACCCAGTACTTC | CASSPQGRGGEETQYF | TRBD2 | TRBJ2-5 | TRBV4-1 | 16 | many
TGTGCCAGCAGCTTTACGGCTGGGCCAGGGAACTATGGCTACACCTTC | CASSFTAGPGNYGYTF | . | TRBJ1-2 | TRBV7-3 | 16 | .
TGTGCCACCAGCAGACCTAGCATGAACACCGGGGAGCTGTTTTTT | CATSRPSMNTGELFF | . | TRBJ2-2 | TRBV15 | 15 | .